The table lists the clone carrying this TCR beta chain with many counts. The CDR3 length is 13 residues. Germline loops: CDR1 MDHEN, CDR2 SYDVKM. V was cut by 2 bases and J by 6 bases, with 10 bases left in between. The TCR beta libraries were generated through quantitative 5'-RACE incorporating molecular barcodes. Using its own MiXCR run on the 5' RACE reads, TCRdb lists one record per CDR3 protein. The data show some 200,000 distinct CDR3 sequences, about 20% seen once. This sample stems from a study of CD8 T cells in ankylosing spondylitis. This chain connects TRBV28 to TRBJ1-1; D call uncertain. The TCR originated in a male donor aged 10-29 years with ankylosing spondylitis or in good health (not recorded which). Input material: blood, either unsorted or a sorted T cell fraction (not recorded which). CDR3 sequence: CASSLKSIAEAFF. The DNA of the CDR3 is TGTGCCAGCAGTTTAAAAAGTATCGCTGAAGCTTTCTTT.